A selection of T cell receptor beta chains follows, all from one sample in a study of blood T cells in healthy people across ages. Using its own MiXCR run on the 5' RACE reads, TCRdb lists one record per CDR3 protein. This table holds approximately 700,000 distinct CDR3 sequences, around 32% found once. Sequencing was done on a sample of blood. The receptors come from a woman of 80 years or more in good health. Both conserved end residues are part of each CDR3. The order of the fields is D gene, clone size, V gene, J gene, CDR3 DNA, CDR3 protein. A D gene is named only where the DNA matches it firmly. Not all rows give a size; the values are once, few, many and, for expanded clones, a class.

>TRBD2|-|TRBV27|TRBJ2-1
TGTGCCAGCAGTCCGCTGCCTGGGACTAGCGGGGGGTGCAATGAGCAGTTCTTC
CASSPLPGTSGGCNEQFF
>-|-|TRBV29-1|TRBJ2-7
TGCAGCGTTGTAGCACCAAGGAAGACAGGAACGACCTACGAGCAGTACTTC
CSVVAPRKTGTTYEQYF
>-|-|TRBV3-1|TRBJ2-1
TGTGCCAGCAGCCAATCTGGGAATGAGCAGTTCTTC
CASSQSGNEQFF
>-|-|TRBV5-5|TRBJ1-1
TGTGCCAGCAGCTTGAATATCGGGAACACTGAAGCTTTCTTT
CASSLNIGNTEAFF
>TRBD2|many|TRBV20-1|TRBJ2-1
TGCAGTGCCCCAAAACCAGCGGGAATGAATGAGCAGTTCTTC
CSAPKPAGMNEQFF
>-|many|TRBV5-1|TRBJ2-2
TGCGCCAGCAGCTTGCAGCCAGGGGTAAACACCGGGGAGCTGTTTTTT
CASSLQPGVNTGELFF
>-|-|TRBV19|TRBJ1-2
TGTGCCAGTAGTATCCCGGACATTTCCAACTATGGCTACACCTTC
CASSIPDISNYGYTF
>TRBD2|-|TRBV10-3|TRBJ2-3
TGTGCCATCAGTGCGGTCCTAGCGGGGGGCGACAGGAGCACAGATACGCAGTATTTT
CAISAVLAGGDRSTDTQYF
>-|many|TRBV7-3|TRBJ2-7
TGTGCCAGCAGCCCCCAGGGAGGTCTGGGTCGCGAGCAGTACTTC
CASSPQGGLGREQYF
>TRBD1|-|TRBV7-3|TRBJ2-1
TGTGCCAGCAGCTTAACACCGGGACAGTCCTACAATGAGCAGTTCTTC
CASSLTPGQSYNEQFF
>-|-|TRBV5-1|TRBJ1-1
TGCGCCAGCAGCTCGGTGGGTTTCACTGAAGCTTTCTTT
CASSSVGFTEAFF
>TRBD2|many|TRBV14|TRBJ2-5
TGTGCCAGCAGCCAAGAGCTAGCGGGGGGACTTTTAAAAGAGACCCAGTACTTC
CASSQELAGGLLKETQYF
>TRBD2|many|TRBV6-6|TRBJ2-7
TGTGCCAGCAGTCCCTTTTTAGCGGGGGGATACGAGCAGTACTTC
CASSPFLAGGYEQYF
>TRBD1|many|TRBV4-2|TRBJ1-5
TGTGCCAGCAGCCAAGCTCAAGGACAGGCCAAGCCCCAGCATTTT
CASSQAQGQAKPQHF
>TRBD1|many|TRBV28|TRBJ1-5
TGTGCCAGCTTACCCGGGACAGGGGGTCAGCCCCAGCATTTT
CASLPGTGGQPQHF
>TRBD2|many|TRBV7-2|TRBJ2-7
TGTGCCAGCAGGATCCGGGGGGGATCAGAAGAGCAGTACTTC
CASRIRGGSEEQYF
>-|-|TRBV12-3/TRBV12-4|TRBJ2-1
TGTGCCAGCAGCCCGTGGACTACACTCAATGAGCAGTTCTTC
CASSPWTTLNEQFF
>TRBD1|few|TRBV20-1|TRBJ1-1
TGCAGTGCACGGACAGGCAGGGTCGACACTGAAGCTTTCTTT
CSARTGRVDTEAFF
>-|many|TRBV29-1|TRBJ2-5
TGCAGCGCCGCGACAGCCCAAGAGACCCAGTACTTC
CSAATAQETQYF
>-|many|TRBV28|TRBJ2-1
TGTGCCAGCACCAGGTGGGGGGATGAGCAGTTCTTC
CASTRWGDEQFF
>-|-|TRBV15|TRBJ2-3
TGTGCCACCAGCAGAGATCGGAGCGTGAAAGCAGATACGCAGTATTTT
CATSRDRSVKADTQYF
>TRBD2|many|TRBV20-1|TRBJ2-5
TGCAGTGCCTACGGGATTAGCGGGGGGGAGAGGGTAGGAGAGACCCAGTACTTC
CSAYGISGGERVGETQYF
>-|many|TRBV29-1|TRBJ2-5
TGCAGCGGGGTACAGGGGGGGGAGACCCAGTACTTC
CSGVQGGETQYF
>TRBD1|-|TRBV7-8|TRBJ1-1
TGTGCCAGCAGCCGGGGGGCGACAGGGGGGACTGAAGCTTTCTTT
CASSRGATGGTEAFF
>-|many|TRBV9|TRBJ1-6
TGTGCCAGCAGCCCCATTTTTTCCGACAATTCACCCCTCCACTTT
CASSPIFSDNSPLHF
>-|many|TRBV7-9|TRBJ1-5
TGTGCCAGCAGCCCCCTGGCGGGGCAGCCCCAGCATTTT
CASSPLAGQPQHF
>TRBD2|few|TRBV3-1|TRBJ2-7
TGTGCCAGCAGCCAAGATCAGCCGTGGACTAGCTCCTACAATGAGCAGTACTTC
CASSQDQPWTSSYNEQYF